Below, one TCR beta chain is given with its context. There is no known antigen for this receptor. No quality values exist for individual bases; no much larger clone is one base distant. This sample is part of a study of control samples from healthy donors and cancer patients (TCRdb year 2020). The method was the immunoSEQ multiplex PCR assay. TCRdb limited this immuneACCESS table to in-frame rearrangements with V and J called. A share of clones is missing; checked studies link under half to unresolved V genes, and the rest is unexplained. This sample gives fewer than 200,000 clones in total; roughly 94% of them show up just once. 13% to 15% of the sample comes from the top ten. According to the germline V gene (reference sequence), CDR1 reads MNHNY and CDR2 reads SVGAGI. Cut back by 4 bases and 6 bases, the V and J ends lie 11 bases apart. The CDR3, from cysteine to phenylalanine, totals 13 residues. CDR3 DNA only is kept here, 39 bases in frame from base 1.

This receptor was taken from a man in his sixties with colorectal cancer. The material sequenced was PBMCs. This receptor chain uses TRBV6-6 and TRBJ2-3, with no reliable assignment of the D segment. The nucleotide sequence reads as follows: TGTGCCAGCAGTTCGAGAACGGCTGATACGCAGTATTTT. This yields the protein CASSSRTADTQYF.